Sequencing of this TCR beta chain was carried out in a study of T cell responses to AZD1222 COVID-19 vaccine. Points from the study as a whole: Spike-specific TCR depth and breadth grew after two AZD1222 doses.

The data were produced by immunoSEQ multiplex PCR, yet TCRdb's version contains in-frame clones alone and is incomplete. The sample holds 180,000 or so clones, about 88% seen once. Turning to this clone: Its specificity is unknown.

V was shortened by 10 bases and J by 4 bases, with 19 bases between the two germline ends. This CDR3 is built from 14 residues. The V gene's germline CDR1 is MDHEN and CDR2 SYDVKM. Source: peripheral blood, taken 28 days after the second AZD1222 dose. The chain uses TRBV28 and TRBJ1-2; unclear D gene. The sequence derives from an adult who received the AZD1222 COVID-19 vaccine. Here the CDR3 DNA reads TGTGCCACCTCCTTTATGGGCACTTCCTATGGCTACACCTTC. It yields the protein CATSFMGTSYGYTF.